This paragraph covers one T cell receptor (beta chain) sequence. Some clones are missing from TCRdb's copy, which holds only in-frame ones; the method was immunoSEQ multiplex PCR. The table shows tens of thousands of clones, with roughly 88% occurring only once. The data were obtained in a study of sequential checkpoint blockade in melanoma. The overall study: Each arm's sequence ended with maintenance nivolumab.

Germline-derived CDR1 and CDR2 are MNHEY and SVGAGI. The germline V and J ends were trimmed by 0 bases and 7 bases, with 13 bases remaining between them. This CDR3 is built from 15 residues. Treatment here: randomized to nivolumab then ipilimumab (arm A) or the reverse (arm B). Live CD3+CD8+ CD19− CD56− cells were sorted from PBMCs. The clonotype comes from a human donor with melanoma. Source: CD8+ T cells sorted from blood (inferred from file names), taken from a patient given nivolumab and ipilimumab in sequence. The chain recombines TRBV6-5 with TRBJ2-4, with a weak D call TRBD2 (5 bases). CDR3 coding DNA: TGTGCCAGCAGTTACTCTACAATGGGCGGGAACATTCAGTACTTC. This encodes CASSYSTMGGNIQYF.